This T cell receptor beta chain was observed in a study of Graves' ophthalmopathy and Graves' hyperthyroidism. Amplification of TCR beta CDR3 regions used RNA transcripts. The authors performed first-round RT-PCR with HTBI primers and then a second-round multiplex PCR. TCRdb reprocessed the multiplex PCR reads via MiXCR and lists one record per CDR3 protein. The sample consists of over a million distinct CDR3 sequences, about 35% of them appearing once. This clonotype was counted a single time. The V gene lost 5 bases and the J gene lost 6 bases, with 17 bases spanning the gap. Germline V gives CDR1 SGHTA, CDR2 FQGNSA. This CDR3 region has 15 residues.

The chain joins TRBV7-2 to TRBJ1-5, with TRBD1 as a possible D gene (6 bases). Material: peripheral blood or thyroid tissue (not recorded which). The origin of this receptor is an adult man with Graves' hyperthyroidism. As DNA, the CDR3 is TGTGCCAGCAGCCAGGGACACGGTGGGTTTCAGCCCCAGCATTTT. It specifies CASSQGHGGFQPQHF. Full variable domain (outside the CDR3, taken from reference TRBV7-2 and TRBJ1-5): GAGVSQSPSNKVTEKGKDVELRCDPISGHTALYWYRQSLGQGLEFLIYFQGNSAPDKSGLPSDRFSAERTGGSVSTLTIQRTQQEDSAVYLCASSQGHGGFQPQHFGDGTRLSIL.